The sequence of this T cell receptor (beta chain) was determined in a study of CD8 T cells in ankylosing spondylitis. 5'-RACE, quantitative and with molecular barcodes, yielded the TCR beta libraries. In TCRdb, the 5' RACE reads were re-called with MiXCR into one record per CDR3 protein. The sample records roughly 260,000 distinct CDR3 sequences, 15% to 20% being singletons. In its sample, this clonotype was seen many times. The CDR3 totals 14 residues. J was trimmed by 2 bases and V by 3 bases; bases with no gene match: 2. The clonotype originates from a male donor with ankylosing spondylitis or in good health (not recorded which). The chain links TRBV12-3 or TRBV12-4 to TRBJ1-1, with 8 bases aligning to TRBD1. Sequencing was performed on blood, either unsorted or a sorted T cell fraction (not recorded which). The CDR3 spells CASSLQGANTEAFF. In nucleotides, the CDR3 is TGTGCCAGCAGTTTGCAGGGGGCAAACACTGAAGCTTTCTTT.